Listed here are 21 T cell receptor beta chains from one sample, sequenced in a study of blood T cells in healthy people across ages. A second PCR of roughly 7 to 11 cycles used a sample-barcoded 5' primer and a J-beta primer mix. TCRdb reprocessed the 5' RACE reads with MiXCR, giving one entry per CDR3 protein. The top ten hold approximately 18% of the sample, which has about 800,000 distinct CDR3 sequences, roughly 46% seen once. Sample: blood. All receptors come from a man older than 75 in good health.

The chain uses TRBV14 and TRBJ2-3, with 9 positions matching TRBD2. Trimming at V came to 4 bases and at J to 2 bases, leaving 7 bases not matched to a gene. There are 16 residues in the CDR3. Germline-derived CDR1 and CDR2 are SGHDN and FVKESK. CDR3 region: CASSLDSGSVTDTQYF. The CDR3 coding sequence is TGTGCCAGCAGCCTGGATAGCGGGAGTGTCACAGATACGCAGTATTTT.

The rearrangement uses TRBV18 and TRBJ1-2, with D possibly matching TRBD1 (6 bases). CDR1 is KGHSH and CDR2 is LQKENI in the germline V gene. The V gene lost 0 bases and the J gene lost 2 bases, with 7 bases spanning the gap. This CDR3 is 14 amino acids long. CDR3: CASSPPDRNYGYTF. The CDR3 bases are TGTGCCAGCTCACCACCGGACAGAAACTATGGCTACACCTTC.

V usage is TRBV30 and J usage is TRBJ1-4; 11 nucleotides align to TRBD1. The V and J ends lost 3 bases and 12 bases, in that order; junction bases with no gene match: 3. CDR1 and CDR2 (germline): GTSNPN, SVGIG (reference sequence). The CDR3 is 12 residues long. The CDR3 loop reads CAWSPGQGELFF. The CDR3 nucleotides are TGTGCCTGGAGCCCGGGACAGGGGGAACTGTTTTTT.

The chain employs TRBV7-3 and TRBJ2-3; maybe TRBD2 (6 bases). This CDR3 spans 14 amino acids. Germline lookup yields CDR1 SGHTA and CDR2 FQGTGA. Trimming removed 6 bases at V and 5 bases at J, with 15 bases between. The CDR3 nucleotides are TGTGCCAGCAGATCCGGCGGGATAGGAGATACGCAGTATTTT. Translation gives CASRSGGIGDTQYF.

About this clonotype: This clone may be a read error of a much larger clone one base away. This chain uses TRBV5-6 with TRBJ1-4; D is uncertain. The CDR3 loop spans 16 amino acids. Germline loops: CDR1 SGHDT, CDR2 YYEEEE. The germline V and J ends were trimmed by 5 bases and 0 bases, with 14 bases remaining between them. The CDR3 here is CASSRLSTTTNEKLFF. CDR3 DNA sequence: TGTGCCAGCAGTCGACTCAGCACAACAACTAATGAAAAACTGTTTTTT.

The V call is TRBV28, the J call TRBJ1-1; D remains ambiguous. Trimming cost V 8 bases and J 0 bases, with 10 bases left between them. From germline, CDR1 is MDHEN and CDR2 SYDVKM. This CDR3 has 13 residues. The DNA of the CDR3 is TGTGCCAGCTGGGAGTCAATGAACACTGAAGCTTTCTTT. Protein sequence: CASWESMNTEAFF.

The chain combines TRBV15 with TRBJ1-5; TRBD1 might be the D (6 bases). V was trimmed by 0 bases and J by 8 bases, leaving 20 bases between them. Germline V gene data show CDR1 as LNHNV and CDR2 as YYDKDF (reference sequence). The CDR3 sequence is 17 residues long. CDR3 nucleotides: TGTGCCACCAGCAGAGATCTGGAGGGGGGCCCGATAAAGCCCCAGCATTTT. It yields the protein CATSRDLEGGPIKPQHF. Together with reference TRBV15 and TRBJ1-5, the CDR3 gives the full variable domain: DAMVIQNPRYQVTQFGKPVTLSCSQTLNHNVMYWYQQKSSQAPKLLFHYYDKDFNNEADTPDNFQSRRPNTSFCFLDIRSPGLGDTAMYLCATSRDLEGGPIKPQHFGDGTRLSIL.

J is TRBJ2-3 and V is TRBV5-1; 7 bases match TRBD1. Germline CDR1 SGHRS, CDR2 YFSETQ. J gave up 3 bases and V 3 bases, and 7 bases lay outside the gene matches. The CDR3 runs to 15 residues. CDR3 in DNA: TGCGCCAGCAGCTCCGTGACAGGGTCTACAGATACGCAGTATTTT. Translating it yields CASSSVTGSTDTQYF.

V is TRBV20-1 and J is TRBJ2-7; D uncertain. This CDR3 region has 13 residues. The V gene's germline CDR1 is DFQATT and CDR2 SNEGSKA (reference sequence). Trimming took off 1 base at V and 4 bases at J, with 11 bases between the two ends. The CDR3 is CSARAGAAYEQYF. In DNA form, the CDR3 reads TGCAGTGCTAGAGCTGGAGCTGCATACGAGCAGTACTTC.

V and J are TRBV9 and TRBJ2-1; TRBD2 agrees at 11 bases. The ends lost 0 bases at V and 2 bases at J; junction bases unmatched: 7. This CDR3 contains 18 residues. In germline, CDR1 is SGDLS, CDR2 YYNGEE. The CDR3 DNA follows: TGTGCCAGCAGCGTAGGTCTAGCGGGAGGCCTAACCTACAATGAGCAGTTCTTC. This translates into CASSVGLAGGLTYNEQFF.

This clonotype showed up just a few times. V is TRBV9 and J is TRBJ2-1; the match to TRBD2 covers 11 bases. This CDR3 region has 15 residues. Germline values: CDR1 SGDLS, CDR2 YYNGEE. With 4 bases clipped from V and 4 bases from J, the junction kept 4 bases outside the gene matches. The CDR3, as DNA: TGTGCCAGCAGCATGGGACTAGCGGAGTACAATGAGCAGTTCTTC. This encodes CASSMGLAEYNEQFF.

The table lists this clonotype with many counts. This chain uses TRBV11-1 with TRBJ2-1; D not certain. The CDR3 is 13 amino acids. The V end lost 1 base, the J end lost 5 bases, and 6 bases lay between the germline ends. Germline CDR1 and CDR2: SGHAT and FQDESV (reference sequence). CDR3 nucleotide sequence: TGTGCCAGCAGCTTAGGTGGAGACAATGAGCAGTTCTTC. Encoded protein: CASSLGGDNEQFF.

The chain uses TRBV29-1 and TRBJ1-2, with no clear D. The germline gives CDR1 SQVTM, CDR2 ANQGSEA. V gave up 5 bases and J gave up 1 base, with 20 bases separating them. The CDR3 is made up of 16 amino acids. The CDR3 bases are TGCAGCGTTATATCCCCCAGTATGGGGAATAACTATGGCTACACCTTC. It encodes CSVISPSMGNNYGYTF.

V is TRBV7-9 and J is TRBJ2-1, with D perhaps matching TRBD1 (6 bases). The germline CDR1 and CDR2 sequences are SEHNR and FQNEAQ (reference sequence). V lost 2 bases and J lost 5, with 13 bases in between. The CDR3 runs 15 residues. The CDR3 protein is CASSLSGVQDNEQFF. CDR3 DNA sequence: TGTGCCAGCAGCTTATCAGGGGTTCAAGACAATGAGCAGTTCTTC.

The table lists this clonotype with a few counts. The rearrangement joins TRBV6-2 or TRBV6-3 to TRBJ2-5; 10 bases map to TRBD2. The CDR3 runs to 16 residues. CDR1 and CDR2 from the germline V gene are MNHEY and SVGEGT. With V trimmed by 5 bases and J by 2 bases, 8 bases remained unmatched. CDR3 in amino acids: CASSELGLAEQETQYF. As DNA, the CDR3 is TGTGCCAGCAGTGAGCTCGGACTAGCGGAACAAGAGACCCAGTACTTC.

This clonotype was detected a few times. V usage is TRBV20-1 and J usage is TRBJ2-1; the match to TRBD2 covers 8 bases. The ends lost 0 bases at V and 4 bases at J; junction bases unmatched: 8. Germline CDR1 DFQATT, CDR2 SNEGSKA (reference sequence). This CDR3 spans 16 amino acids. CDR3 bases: TGCAGTGCTAGAGATCCAATAGCGGGACCTTACAATGAGCAGTTCTTC. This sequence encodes CSARDPIAGPYNEQFF.

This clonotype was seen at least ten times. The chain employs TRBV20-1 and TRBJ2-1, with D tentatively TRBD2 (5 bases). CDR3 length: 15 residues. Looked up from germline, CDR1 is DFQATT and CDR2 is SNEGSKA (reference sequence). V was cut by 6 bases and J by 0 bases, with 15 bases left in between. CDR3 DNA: TGCAGTGCAAATAGCGCGAGGAGCTCCTACAATGAGCAGTTCTTC. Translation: CSANSARSSYNEQFF.

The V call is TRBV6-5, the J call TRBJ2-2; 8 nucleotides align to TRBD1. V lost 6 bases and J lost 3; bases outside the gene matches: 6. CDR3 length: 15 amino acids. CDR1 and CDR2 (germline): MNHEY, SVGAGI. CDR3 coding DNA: TGTGCCAGCAGGCGGACAGGGCTATACACCGGGGAGCTGTTTTTT. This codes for CASRRTGLYTGELFF.

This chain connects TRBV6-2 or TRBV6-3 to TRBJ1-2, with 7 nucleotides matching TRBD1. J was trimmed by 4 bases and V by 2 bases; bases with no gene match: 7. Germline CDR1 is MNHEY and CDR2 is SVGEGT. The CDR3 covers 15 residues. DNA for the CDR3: TGTGCCAGCAGTTACGGCGGGACAGACATCTATGGCTACACCTTC. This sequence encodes CASSYGGTDIYGYTF.

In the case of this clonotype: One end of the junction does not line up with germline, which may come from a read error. In DNA, the CDR3 is TGCAGTGCTAGAGCCCGGGGTAGCGGGAGGGCCGAAAATGAGCGGTTCTTC. This translates into CSARARGSGRAENERFF. The chain carries TRBV20-1 and TRBJ2-1; TRBD2 agrees at 11 bases. The germline gives CDR1 DFQATT, CDR2 SNEGSKA (reference sequence). CDR3 length: 17 residues.

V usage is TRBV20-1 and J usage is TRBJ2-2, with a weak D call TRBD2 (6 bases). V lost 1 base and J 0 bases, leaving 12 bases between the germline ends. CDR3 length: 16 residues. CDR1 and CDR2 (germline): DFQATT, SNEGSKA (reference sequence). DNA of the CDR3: TGCAGTGCTAGAGTGATCGGGACTGCGAACACCGGGGAGCTGTTTTTT. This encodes CSARVIGTANTGELFF.